Here is one T cell receptor beta chain with its context. Its antigen is undetermined. The sample is drawn from a study of immune evolution from preneoplasia to lung adenocarcinoma. Across the whole study: HLA loss of heterozygosity: roughly 6.6% AIS, under 19% MIA, more than 25% ADC, none AAH.

The table came from immunoSEQ multiplex PCR; TCRdb's copy has only in-frame clones and leaves some out. In the table there are around 9,100 clones, approximately 78% of which are singletons. Findings and limits, study-wide: Top clone share appeared to fall from AAH through AIS, MIA, adenocarcinoma.

The CDR3 is made up of 14 amino acids. The J segment lost 4 bases and the V segment lost 2 bases, leaving 4 bases of the junction unmatched. CDR1 and CDR2 from the germline V gene are SGHRS and YFSETQ. The chain carries TRBV5-1 and TRBJ1-2, with 8 bases that match TRBD1. The specimen sequenced was FFPE lung adenocarcinoma in situ tissue. The source is a person aged 65-85 years with lung adenocarcinoma. CDR3 residues: CASSLGTGGYGYTF. DNA for the CDR3: TGCGCCAGCAGCTTAGGGACAGGAGGCTATGGCTACACCTTC.